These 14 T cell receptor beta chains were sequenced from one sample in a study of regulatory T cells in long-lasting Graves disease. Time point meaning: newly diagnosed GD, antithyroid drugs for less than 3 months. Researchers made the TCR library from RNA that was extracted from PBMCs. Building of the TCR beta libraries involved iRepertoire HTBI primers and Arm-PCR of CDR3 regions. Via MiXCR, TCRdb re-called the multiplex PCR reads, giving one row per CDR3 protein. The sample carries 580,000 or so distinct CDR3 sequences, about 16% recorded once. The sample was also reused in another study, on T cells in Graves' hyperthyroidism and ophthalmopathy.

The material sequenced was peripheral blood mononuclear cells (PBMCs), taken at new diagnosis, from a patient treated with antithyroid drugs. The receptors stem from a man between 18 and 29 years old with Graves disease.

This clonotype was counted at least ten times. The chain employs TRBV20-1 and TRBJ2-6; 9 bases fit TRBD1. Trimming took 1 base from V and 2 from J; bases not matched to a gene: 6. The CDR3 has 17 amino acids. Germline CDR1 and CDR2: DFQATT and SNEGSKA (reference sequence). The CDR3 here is CSARALDRGTGANVLTF. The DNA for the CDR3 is TGCAGTGCTAGAGCACTGGACAGGGGAACTGGGGCCAACGTCCTGACTTTC.

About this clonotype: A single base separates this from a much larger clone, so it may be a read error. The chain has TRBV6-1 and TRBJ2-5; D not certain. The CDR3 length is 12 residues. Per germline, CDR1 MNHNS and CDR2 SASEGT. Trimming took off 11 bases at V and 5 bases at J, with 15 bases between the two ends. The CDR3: CAGAPNRETQYF. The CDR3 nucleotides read TGTGCCGGCGCGCCCAACCGGGAGACCCAGTACTTC.

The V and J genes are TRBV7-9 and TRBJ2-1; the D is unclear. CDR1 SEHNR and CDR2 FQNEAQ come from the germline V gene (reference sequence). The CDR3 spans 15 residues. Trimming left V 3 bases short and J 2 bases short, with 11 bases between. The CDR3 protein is CASSFVFSAYNEQFF. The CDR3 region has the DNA TGTGCCAGCAGCTTTGTCTTTTCTGCCTACAATGAGCAGTTCTTC. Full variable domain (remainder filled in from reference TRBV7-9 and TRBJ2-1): DTGVSQNPRHKITKRGQNVTFRCDPISEHNRLYWYRQTLGQGPEFLTYFQNEAQLEKSRLLSDRFSAERPKGSFSTLEIQRTEQGDSAMYLCASSFVFSAYNEQFFGPGTRLTVL.

Here the CDR3 DNA reads TGCGCCAGCAGCTTGGGGACTCAGAGGGGAGGGACCCAGTACTTC. Its protein is CASSLGTQRGGTQYF. This chain uses TRBV5-1 with TRBJ2-5; D may be TRBD2 (6 bases). The CDR3 has 15 amino acids. V was cut by 0 bases and J by 7 bases, with 16 bases left in between. From germline, CDR1 is SGHRS and CDR2 YFSETQ.

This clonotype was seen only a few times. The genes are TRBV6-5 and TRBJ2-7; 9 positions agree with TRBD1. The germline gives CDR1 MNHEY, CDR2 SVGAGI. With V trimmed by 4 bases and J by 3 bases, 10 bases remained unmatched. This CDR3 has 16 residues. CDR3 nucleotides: TGTGCCAGCAGTTTATCCGGGACAGGGACCATCTACGAGCAGTACTTC. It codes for CASSLSGTGTIYEQYF.

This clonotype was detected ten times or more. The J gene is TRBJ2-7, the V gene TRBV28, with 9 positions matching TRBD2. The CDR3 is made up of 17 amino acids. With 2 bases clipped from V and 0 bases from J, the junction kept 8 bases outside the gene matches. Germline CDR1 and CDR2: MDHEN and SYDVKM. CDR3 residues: CASSLKVAGVSSYEQYF. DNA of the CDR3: TGTGCCAGCAGTTTAAAGGTAGCGGGGGTCAGCTCCTACGAGCAGTACTTC.

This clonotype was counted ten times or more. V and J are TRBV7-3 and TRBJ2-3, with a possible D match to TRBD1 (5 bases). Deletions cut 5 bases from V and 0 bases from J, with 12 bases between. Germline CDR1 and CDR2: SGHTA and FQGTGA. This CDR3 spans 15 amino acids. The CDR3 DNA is TGTGCCAGCAGCCCCACCGGACAAAGCACAGATACGCAGTATTTT. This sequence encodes CASSPTGQSTDTQYF. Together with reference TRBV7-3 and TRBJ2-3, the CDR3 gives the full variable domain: GAGVSQTPSNKVTEKGKYVELRCDPISGHTALYWYRQSLGQGPEFLIYFQGTGAADDSGLPNDRFFAVRPEGSVSTLKIQRTERGDSAVYLCASSPTGQSTDTQYFGPGTRLTVL.

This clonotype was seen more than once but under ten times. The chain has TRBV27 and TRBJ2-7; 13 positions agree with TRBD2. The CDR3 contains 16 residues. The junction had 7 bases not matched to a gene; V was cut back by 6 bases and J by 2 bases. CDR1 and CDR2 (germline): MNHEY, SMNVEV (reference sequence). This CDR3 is CASSGLGTSGAYEQYF. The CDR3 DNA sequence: TGTGCCAGCAGCGGCCTTGGGACTAGCGGGGCCTACGAGCAGTACTTC.

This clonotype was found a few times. The CDR3 sequence is CATQLLYEQYF. CDR3 in DNA: TGTGCCACCCAACTCCTCTACGAGCAGTACTTC. The genes are TRBV6-1 and TRBJ2-7; no reliable D call. Germline V gene sequence: CDR1 MNHNS, CDR2 SASEGT. The CDR3 contains 11 residues. V gave up 10 bases and J gave up 3 bases, with 10 bases separating them.

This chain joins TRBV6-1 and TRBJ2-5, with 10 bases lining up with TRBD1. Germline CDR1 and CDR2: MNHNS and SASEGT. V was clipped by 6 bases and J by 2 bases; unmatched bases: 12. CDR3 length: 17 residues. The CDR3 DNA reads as TGTGCCAGCAGCGCAGGACAGGGGGAAACCGGACAAGAGACCCAGTACTTC. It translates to CASSAGQGETGQETQYF.

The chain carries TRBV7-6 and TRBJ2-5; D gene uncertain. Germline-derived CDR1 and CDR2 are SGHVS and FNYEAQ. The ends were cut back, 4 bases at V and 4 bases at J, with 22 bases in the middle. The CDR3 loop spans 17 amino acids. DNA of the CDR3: TGTGCCAGCAGCTCTACCTTACCCCCGAGGAGCGTAGAGACCCAGTACTTC. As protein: CASSSTLPPRSVETQYF.

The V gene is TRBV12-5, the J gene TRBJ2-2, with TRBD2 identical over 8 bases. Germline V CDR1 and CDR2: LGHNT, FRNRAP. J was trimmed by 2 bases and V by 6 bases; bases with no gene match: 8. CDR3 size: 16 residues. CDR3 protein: CASGRGSGRNTGELFF. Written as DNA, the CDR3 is TGTGCTAGTGGCCGGGGGAGCGGGAGAAACACCGGGGAGCTGTTTTTT.

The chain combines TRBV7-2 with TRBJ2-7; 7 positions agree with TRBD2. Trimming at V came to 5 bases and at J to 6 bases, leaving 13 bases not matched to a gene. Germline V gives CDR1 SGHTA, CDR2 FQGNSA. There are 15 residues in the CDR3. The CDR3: CASSGGGTSRTEQYF. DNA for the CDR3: TGTGCCAGCAGCGGGGGGGGGACTTCCCGGACCGAGCAGTACTTC. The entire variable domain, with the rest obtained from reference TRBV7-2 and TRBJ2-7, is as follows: GAGVSQSPSNKVTEKGKDVELRCDPISGHTALYWYRQSLGQGLEFLIYFQGNSAPDKSGLPSDRFSAERTGGSVSTLTIQRTQQEDSAVYLCASSGGGTSRTEQYFGPGTRLTVT.

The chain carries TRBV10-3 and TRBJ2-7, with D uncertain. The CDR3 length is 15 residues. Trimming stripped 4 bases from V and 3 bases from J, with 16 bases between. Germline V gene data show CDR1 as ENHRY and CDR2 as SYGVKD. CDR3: CAISGTSEINYEQYF. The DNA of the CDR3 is TGTGCCATCAGTGGGACGAGTGAAATTAACTACGAGCAGTACTTC.